What follows describes a single TCR beta chain. No cognate antigen has been identified for it. No quality values exist for individual bases; no much larger clone is one base distant. This entry is derived from a study of glioma-infiltrating T cells (dated by TCRdb to the mid-2010s). Study-wide context: The study sequenced TCR alpha- and beta-chain repertoires from glioma tissue, from non-neoplastic brain tissue and from matched peripheral blood mononuclear cells. To measure divergence between tissue and blood T-cell populations, each tissue-infiltrating repertoire was compared with the peripheral blood repertoire of the same patient. Three low-grade glioma patients, about eight primary glioblastoma patients and three non-glioma patients contributing non-neoplastic brain tissue were included in the paired cohort.

The iRepertoire nested amplicon-rescue multiplex PCR (arm-PCR) platform was used to amplify TCR alpha and beta CDR3 regions from RNA. One-step reverse transcription and amplification used about 95-400 ng of tissue mRNA or PBMC total RNA as input. Following bead purification, Illumina adapters were added by a secondary multiplex PCR, and the libraries were gel-purified between 200 and 400 bp. Demultiplexing relied on internal 6-nucleotide barcodes carried by the libraries. Sequencing of libraries was performed on an Illumina MiSeq with 2x220 or 2x250 nucleotide paired-end reads. As for the authors' bioinformatics: Paired reads were merged using FLASH 1.2.11 and aligned with BWA-MEM to the GRCh37 human genome, and TRA and TRB reads were then extracted. V and J assignment used an IMGT-derived reference of cassette sequences and CDR3 motifs that included pseudogenes. Reads were translated in three frames, and productive CDR3s were defined by a C…FGXG motif without stop codons. Clonotypes were defined as unique combinations of V-J cassette pair and CDR3 amino acid sequence. Filtering of reads was based on Hamming distance, with the threshold set by the sequence error rate of each sample in mapped regions. TCRdb handled the public reads itself, with Q25 trimming in fastp and clone calling in MiXCR, and kept productive beta chains. Each entry is one CDR3 protein sequence, shown with its most common DNA and genes. TCRdb, rather than the study authors, made the V and J calls. Within this sample are about 110,000 distinct CDR3 sequences, with about 25% of them counted one time only. Clones ranked in the top ten supply just under 35% of the sample.

The investigation overall reported the following: In non-neoplastic patients, VJ-independent divergence between tissue and blood fell below expectation, whereas in all gliomas, and especially in low-grade gliomas, the divergence rose above expectation. Group comparisons were based on small numbers of patients: three non-neoplastic, three low-grade glioma and several glioblastoma patients. Tissue and blood shared very few CDR3 sequences, a result attributed to high CDR3 diversity and limited sampling.

V is pared back by 7 bases and J by 0 bases, with 7 bases lying between the germline termini. CDR3 length: 12 amino acids, cysteine to phenylalanine. Of the read, only the CDR3 DNA is kept; its 36 bases are in frame from base 1. CDR1 and CDR2, per the germline V gene, are SQVTM and ANQGSEA. This clonotype was sampled from a human donor with low-grade glioma or glioblastoma, undergoing nonglioma brain surgery, or in good health (not recorded which). The specimen sequenced was glioma tissue, nonneoplastic brain tissue, or PBMCs (not recorded which). Rearrangement joined TRBV29-1 to TRBJ1-5, and perhaps TRBD1 as D gene, on 6 matching bases. The nucleotide sequence reads as follows: TGCAGCGCCAGGGGTAGCAATCAGCCCCAGCATTTT. The encoded protein is CSARGSNQPQHF.